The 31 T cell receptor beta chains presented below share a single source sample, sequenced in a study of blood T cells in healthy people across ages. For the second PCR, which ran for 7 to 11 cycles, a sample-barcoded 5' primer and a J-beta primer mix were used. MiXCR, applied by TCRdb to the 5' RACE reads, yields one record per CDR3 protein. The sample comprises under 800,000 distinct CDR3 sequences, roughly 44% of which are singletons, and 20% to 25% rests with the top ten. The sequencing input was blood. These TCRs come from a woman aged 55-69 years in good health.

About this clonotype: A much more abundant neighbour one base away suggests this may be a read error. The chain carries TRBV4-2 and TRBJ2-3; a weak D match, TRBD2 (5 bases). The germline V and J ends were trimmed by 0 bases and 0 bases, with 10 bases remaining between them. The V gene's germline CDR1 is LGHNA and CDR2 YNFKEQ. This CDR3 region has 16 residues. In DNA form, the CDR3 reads TGTGCCAGCAGCCAAGACGGGTGGACTAGCACAGATACGCAGTATTTT. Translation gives CASSQDGWTSTDTQYF.

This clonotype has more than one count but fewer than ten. Here the CDR3 DNA reads TGTGCCAGCATCCTAGCGGGTGCGTACAATGAGCAGTTCTTC. It translates to CASILAGAYNEQFF. V gene TRBV6-2 or TRBV6-3 combines with J gene TRBJ2-1; 8 nucleotides line up with TRBD2. The CDR3 totals 14 residues. Germline V lookup: CDR1 MNHEY, CDR2 SVGEGT. With 7 bases clipped from V and 4 bases from J, the junction kept 6 bases outside the gene matches.

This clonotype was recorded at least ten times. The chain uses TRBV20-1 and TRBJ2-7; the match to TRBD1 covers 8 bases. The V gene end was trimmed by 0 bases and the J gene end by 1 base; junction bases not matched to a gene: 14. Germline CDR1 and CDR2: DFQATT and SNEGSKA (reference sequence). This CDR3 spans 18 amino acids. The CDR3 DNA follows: TGCAGTGCTAGAGATCAATTCCGTGGGACAGGTTCTTCCTACGAGCAGTACTTC. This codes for CSARDQFRGTGSSYEQYF.

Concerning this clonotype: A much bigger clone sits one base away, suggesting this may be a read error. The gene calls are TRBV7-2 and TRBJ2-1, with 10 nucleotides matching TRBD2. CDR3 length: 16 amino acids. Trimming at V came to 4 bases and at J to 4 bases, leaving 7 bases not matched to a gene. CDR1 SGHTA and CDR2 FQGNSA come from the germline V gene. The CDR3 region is CASSYGLAVVYNEQFF. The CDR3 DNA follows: TGTGCCAGCAGCTATGGACTAGCGGTGGTTTACAATGAGCAGTTCTTC. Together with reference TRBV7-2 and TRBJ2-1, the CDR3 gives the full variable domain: GAGVSQSPSNKVTEKGKDVELRCDPISGHTALYWYRQSLGQGLEFLIYFQGNSAPDKSGLPSDRFSAERTGGSVSTLTIQRTQQEDSAVYLCASSYGLAVVYNEQFFGPGTRLTVL.

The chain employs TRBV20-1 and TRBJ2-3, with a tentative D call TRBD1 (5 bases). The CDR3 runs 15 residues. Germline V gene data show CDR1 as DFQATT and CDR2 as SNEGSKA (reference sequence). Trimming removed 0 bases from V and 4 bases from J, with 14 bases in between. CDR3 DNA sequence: TGCAGTGCTAGAGAGGGTGGCAGGGTGGCAGATACGCAGTATTTT. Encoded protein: CSAREGGRVADTQYF.

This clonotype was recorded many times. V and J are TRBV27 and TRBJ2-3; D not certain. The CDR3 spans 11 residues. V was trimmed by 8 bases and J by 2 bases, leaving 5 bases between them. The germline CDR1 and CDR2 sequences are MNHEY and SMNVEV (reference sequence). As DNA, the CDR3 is TGTGCCAGCGAGACCACAGATACGCAGTATTTT. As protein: CASETTDTQYF.

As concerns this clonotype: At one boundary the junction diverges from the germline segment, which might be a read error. CDR3 nucleotides: TGCACTGCTCCCCTGCAAGAGACCCAGTACTTC. Translated, it gives CTAPLQETQYF. The genes are TRBV20-1 and TRBJ2-5; D unresolved. The CDR3 totals 11 residues. Germline V gives CDR1 DFQATT, CDR2 SNEGSKA (reference sequence).

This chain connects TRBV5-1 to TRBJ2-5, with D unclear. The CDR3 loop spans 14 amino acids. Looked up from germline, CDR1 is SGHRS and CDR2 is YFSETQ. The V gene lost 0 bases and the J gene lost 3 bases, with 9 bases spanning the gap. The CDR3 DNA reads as TGCGCCAGCAGCTTGGATCCCGGTAAAGAGACCCAGTACTTC. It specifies CASSLDPGKETQYF.

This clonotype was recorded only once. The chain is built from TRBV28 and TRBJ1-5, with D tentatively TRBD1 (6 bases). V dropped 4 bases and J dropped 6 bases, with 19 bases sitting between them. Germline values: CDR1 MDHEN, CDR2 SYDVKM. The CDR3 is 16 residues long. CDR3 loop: CASSSNTGLGSQPQHF. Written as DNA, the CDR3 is TGTGCCAGCAGTTCCAACACAGGGCTGGGCAGTCAGCCCCAGCATTTT.

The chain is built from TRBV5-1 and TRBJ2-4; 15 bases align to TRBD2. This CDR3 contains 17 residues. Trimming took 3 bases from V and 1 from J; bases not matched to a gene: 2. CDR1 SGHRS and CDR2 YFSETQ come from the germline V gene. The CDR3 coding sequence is TGCGCCAGCAGCTCTGGGACTAGCGGGAGGGCCAAAAACATTCAGTACTTC. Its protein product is CASSSGTSGRAKNIQYF.

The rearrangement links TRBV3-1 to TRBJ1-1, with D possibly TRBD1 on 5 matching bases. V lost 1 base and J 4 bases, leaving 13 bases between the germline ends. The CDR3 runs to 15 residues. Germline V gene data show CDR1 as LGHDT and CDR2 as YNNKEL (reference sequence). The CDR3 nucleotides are TGTGCCAGCAGCCAAGTCAGGGTTCTAGGCACTGAAGCTTTCTTT. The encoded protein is CASSQVRVLGTEAFF.

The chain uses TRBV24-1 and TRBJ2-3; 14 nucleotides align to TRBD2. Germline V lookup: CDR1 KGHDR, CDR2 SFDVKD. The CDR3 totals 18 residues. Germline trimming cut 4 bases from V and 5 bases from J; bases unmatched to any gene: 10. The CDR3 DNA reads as TGTGCCACCAGTGACCTCGGGACTAGCGGGAGCTGGAGAGATACGCAGTATTTT. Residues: CATSDLGTSGSWRDTQYF.

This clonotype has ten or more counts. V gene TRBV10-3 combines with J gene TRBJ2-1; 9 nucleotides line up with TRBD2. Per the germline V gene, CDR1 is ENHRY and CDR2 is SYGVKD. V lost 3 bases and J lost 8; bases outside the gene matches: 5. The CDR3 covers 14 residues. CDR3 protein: CAISDSGSWHEQFF. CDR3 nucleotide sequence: TGTGCCATCAGTGATAGCGGGAGTTGGCATGAGCAGTTCTTC.

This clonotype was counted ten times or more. CDR3 residues: CSDQGAGANVLTF. As DNA, the CDR3 is TGCAGCGACCAGGGTGCAGGGGCCAACGTCCTGACTTTC. This chain uses TRBV29-1 with TRBJ2-6; D might be TRBD1 (5 bases). CDR1 SQVTM and CDR2 ANQGSEA come from the germline V gene. The CDR3 spans 13 residues. Between the trimmed V and J ends, which lost 7 bases and 4 bases, there was a span of 11 bases.

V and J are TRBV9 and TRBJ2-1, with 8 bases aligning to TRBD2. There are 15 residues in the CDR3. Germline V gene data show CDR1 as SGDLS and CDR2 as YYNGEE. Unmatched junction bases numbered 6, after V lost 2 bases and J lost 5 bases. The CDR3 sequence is CASSVAAGVHNEQFF. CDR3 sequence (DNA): TGTGCCAGCAGCGTTGCAGCGGGGGTTCACAATGAGCAGTTCTTC.

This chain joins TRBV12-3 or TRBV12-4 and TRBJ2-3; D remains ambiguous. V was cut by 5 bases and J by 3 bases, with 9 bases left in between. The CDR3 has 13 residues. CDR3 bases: TGTGCCAGCAGTCGGGTGGAGACAGATACGCAGTATTTT. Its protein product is CASSRVETDTQYF.

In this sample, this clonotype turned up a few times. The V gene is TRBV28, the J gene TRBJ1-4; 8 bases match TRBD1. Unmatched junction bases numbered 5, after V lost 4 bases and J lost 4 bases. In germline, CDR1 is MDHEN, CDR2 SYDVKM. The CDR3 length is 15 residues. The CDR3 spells CASSSSGGFNEKLFF. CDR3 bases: TGTGCCAGCAGTTCGTCAGGGGGCTTTAATGAAAAACTGTTTTTT.

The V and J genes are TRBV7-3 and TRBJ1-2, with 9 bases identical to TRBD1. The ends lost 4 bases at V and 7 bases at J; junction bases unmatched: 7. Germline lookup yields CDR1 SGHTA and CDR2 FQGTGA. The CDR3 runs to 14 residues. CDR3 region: CASSSTGTGCGYTF. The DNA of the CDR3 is TGTGCCAGCAGCTCGACCGGGACAGGGTGTGGCTACACCTTC.

CDR3 sequence (DNA): TGCAGCGTTGTTCGAGGGTCTGGTACCAAAAGGGGTCGACAGTACTTC. This translates into CSVVRGSGTKRGRQYF. This sequence joins TRBV29-1 and TRBJ2-7, with D perhaps being TRBD1 or TRBD2 (5 bases each). Germline CDR1 SQVTM, CDR2 ANQGSEA. The V end was cut by 4 bases, the J end by 10 bases, with 29 bases between. This CDR3 region has 16 residues.

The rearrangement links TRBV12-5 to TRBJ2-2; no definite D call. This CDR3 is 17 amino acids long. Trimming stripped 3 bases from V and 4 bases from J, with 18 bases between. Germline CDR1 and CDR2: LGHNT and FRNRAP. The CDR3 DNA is TGTGCTAGTGGTTTTACCTTAAGTGCGGTCCCCACCGGGGAGCTGTTTTTT. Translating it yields CASGFTLSAVPTGELFF.

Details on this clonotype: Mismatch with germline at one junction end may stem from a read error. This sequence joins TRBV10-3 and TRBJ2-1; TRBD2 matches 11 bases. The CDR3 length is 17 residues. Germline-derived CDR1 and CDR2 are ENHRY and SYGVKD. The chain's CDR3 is CAISESLRLAGGNEQLF. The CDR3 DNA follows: TGTGCCATCAGTGAGTCACTCCGGCTAGCGGGAGGTAATGAGCAGTTATTC.

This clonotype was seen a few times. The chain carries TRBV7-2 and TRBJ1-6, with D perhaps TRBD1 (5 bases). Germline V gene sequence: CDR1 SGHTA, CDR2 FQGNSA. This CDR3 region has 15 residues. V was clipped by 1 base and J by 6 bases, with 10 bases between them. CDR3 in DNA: TGTGCCAGCAGCTTAGTTGAGGGGACTAATTCACCCCTCCACTTT. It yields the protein CASSLVEGTNSPLHF.

CDR3 sequence: CASSLILAGEGDTQYF. As DNA, the CDR3 is TGTGCCAGCAGCTTAATACTAGCGGGGGAGGGAGATACGCAGTATTTT. The chain joins TRBV7-3 to TRBJ2-3, with TRBD2 matching over 11 bases. Germline values: CDR1 SGHTA, CDR2 FQGTGA. Losses at the gene ends were 1 base for V and 5 bases for J; bases not matched to a gene: 5. The CDR3 extends over 16 amino acids.

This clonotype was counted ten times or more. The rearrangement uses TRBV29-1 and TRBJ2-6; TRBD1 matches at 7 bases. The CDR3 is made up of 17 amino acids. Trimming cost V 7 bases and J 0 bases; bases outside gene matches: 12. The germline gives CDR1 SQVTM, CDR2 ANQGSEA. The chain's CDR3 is CSAQAWDRNSGANVLTF. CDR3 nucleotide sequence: TGCAGCGCCCAAGCGTGGGACAGAAACTCTGGGGCCAACGTCCTGACTTTC.

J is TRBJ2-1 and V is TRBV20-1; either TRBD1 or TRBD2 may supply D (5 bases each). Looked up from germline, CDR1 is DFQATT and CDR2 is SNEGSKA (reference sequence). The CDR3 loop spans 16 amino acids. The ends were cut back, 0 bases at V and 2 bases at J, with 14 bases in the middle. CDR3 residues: CSARDSLGVAYNEQFF. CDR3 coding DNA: TGCAGTGCTAGAGATTCTTTGGGGGTCGCCTACAATGAGCAGTTCTTC.

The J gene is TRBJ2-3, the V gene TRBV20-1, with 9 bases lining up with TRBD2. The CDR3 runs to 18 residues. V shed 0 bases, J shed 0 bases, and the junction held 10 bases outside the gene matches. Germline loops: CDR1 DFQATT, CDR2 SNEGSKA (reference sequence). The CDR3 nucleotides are TGCAGTGCTAGAGATTATACTAGCGGGTTGTTTAGCACAGATACGCAGTATTTT. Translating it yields CSARDYTSGLFSTDTQYF.

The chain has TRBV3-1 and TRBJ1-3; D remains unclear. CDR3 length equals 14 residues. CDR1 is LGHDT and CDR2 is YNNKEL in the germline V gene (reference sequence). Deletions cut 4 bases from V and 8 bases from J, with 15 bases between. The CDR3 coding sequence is TGTGCCAGCAGCCGAGGGCAGGACTCAGACACCATATATTTT. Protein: CASSRGQDSDTIYF.

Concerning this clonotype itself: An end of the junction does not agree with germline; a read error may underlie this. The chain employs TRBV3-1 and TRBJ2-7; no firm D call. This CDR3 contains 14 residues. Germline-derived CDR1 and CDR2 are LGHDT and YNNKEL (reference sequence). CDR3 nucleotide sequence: TGTGCCAGCAGCCAAGTCCCGCCCGGGCTTGAGCGGTACTTC. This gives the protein CASSQVPPGLERYF.

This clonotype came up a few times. CDR3 loop: CASSPDGGTGYGYTF. Here the CDR3 DNA reads TGTGCCAGCAGCCCAGACGGCGGGACGGGGTATGGCTACACCTTC. V is TRBV7-9 and J is TRBJ1-2, with D perhaps matching TRBD1 (5 bases). The CDR3 spans 15 residues. Germline CDR1 reads SEHNR; CDR2 reads FQNEAQ (reference sequence). Trimming took off 5 bases at V and 5 bases at J, with 18 bases between the two ends.

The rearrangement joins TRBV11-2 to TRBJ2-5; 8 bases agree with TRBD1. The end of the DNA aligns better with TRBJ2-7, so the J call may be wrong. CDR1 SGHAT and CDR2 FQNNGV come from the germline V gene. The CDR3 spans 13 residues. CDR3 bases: TGTGCCAGCAGCAGACAGGGGATCCGCGAGCAGTACTTC. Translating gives CASSRQGIREQYF.

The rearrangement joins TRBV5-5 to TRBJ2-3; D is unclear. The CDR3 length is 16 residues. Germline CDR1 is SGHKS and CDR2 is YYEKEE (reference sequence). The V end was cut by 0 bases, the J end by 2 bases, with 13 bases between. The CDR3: CASSLETDLHTDTQYF. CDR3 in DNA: TGTGCCAGCAGCTTGGAGACCGACCTCCACACAGATACGCAGTATTTT. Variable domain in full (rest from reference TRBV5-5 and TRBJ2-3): DAGVTQSPTHLIKTRGQQVTLRCSPISGHKSVSWYQQVLGQGPQFIFQYYEKEERGRGNFPDRFSARQFPNYSSELNVNALLLGDSALYLCASSLETDLHTDTQYFGPGTRLTVL.